This is a list of T cell receptor beta chains from one sample in a study of blood T cell repertoires in COVID-19. Using immunoSEQ multiplex PCR, the repertoire was profiled, and TCRdb retains in-frame clones only, with some absent. The sample includes more than 250,000 clones, approximately 90% of them seen just once. Sequenced: peripheral blood. The receptors were sampled from a woman between 50 and 59 years old with COVID-19, enrolled during active disease. Each CDR3 is given with its conserved first and last residue. Fields, in order: D gene, clone size, V gene, J gene, CDR3 DNA, CDR3 protein. D genes are given only for firm matches. For some rows the clone size is stated as once, few or many, or as a class when expanded; others skip it.

TRBD1	few	TRBV10-3	TRBJ2-7	TGTGCCACCACCGCAGGGGGCGGTTACGAGCAGAACTTC	CATTAGGGYEQNF
TRBD2	NA	TRBV19	TRBJ2-7	TGTGCCAGTAGTATTGGGGGCGGGGGGACTTCCCACGAGCAGTACTTC	CASSIGGGGTSHEQYF
NA	NA	TRBV4-3	TRBJ2-1	TGCGCCAGCAGCCAAGATTCCGGGGTGGCCTTCTACAATGAGCAGTTCTTC	CASSQDSGVAFYNEQFF
TRBD2	NA	TRBV5-4	TRBJ2-3	TGTGCCAGCAGCATTCTTAGCGGGAGTTTCCCAGATACGCAGTATTTT	CASSILSGSFPDTQYF
NA	NA	TRBV5-1	TRBJ2-7	TGCGCCAGCAGCTTGGTGACCGGGTCGGGGATGGGAGCCTACGAGCAGTACTTC	CASSLVTGSGMGAYEQYF
TRBD1	NA	TRBV18	TRBJ2-7	TGTGCCAGCTCACCGGACAGGACCTACGAGCAGTACTTC	CASSPDRTYEQYF
NA	NA	TRBV5-1	TRBJ1-1	TGCGCCAGCAGCCTGCACAGTAACACTGAAGCTTTCTTT	CASSLHSNTEAFF
TRBD2	NA	TRBV29-1	TRBJ2-7	TGCAGCGTTGTAAGCCGGGAGGCCACAGGCGAGCAGTACTTC	CSVVSREATGEQYF
NA	few	TRBV30	TRBJ1-3	TGTGCCTGGAGTGTGGGGGGCTCTGGAAACACCATATATTTT	CAWSVGGSGNTIYF
NA	NA	TRBV30	TRBJ1-2	TGTGCCTGGAGTGTACAGGGTATAGCTAACTATGGCTACACCTTC	CAWSVQGIANYGYTF
TRBD2	NA	TRBV6-6	TRBJ2-2	TGTGCCACCGGGACTAGCGTATACACCGGGGAGCTGTTTTTT	CATGTSVYTGELFF
NA	NA	TRBV25-1	TRBJ1-3	TGTGCCAGCAGTGGCCCGACGCCTAGGTCTGGAAACACCATATATTTT	CASSGPTPRSGNTIYF
TRBD1	NA	TRBV5-6	TRBJ1-2	TGTGCCAGCAGCTTGCCGACAGGGGGCGCTTCCTATGGCTACACCTTC	CASSLPTGGASYGYTF
NA	NA	TRBV7-9	TRBJ1-1	TGTGCCAGCAGCTCGCAGCCGACAGGGAACACTGAAGCTTTCTTT	CASSSQPTGNTEAFF
NA	NA	TRBV25-1	TRBJ2-1	TGTGCCAGCAGAAAAGACAGGAAGGGGGACGAGAATGAGCAGTTCTTC	CASRKDRKGDENEQFF
NA	NA	TRBV10-1	TRBJ1-6	TGCGCCAGCAATTCAGGGAATTCACCCCTCCACTTT	CASNSGNSPLHF
NA	NA	TRBV14	TRBJ2-1	TGTGCCAGCAGCCTTAGCGGTCTGGTTTCCAATGAGCAGTTCTTC	CASSLSGLVSNEQFF
NA	NA	TRBV10-3	TRBJ2-5	TGTGCCATCAGTGAGTCGACCAGGGCGGGGAGTCAAGAGACCCAGTACTTC	CAISESTRAGSQETQYF
TRBD1	NA	TRBV11-2	TRBJ1-2	TGTGCCAGCAGCTCGGGACAGGGGGCCTATGGCTACACCTTC	CASSSGQGAYGYTF
NA	NA	TRBV6-5	TRBJ1-5	TGTGCCAGCAGGCCCAACAGGGATCAGCCCCAGCATTTT	CASRPNRDQPQHF
TRBD2	NA	TRBV12-5	TRBJ2-1	TGTGCTAGTGGTTTGGGGACTAGCTCGGGCAATGAGCAGTTCTTC	CASGLGTSSGNEQFF
NA	NA	TRBV11-3	TRBJ2-1	TGTGCCAGCAGCTTTGGGTCGGGGATTAACAATGAGCAGTTCTTC	CASSFGSGINNEQFF
TRBD1	NA	TRBV6-5	TRBJ1-2	TGTGCCAGCAGTTACTTGGACAGGGCTAACTATGGCTACACCTTC	CASSYLDRANYGYTF
TRBD1	NA	TRBV19	TRBJ2-1	TGTGCCAGTAGTCTCTCTGGGACAGGGGGCCTTGGGCAGTTCTTC	CASSLSGTGGLGQFF
NA	NA	TRBV7-6	TRBJ2-3	TGTGCCAGCAGCTTAGCGTCTGGGCGGGTTAGCACAGATACGCAGTATTTT	CASSLASGRVSTDTQYF
NA	NA	TRBV9	TRBJ1-2	TGTGCCAGCAGTCCCGGGTCCGGGAACTATGGCTACACCTTC	CASSPGSGNYGYTF
TRBD1	NA	TRBV2	TRBJ1-2	TGTGCCAGCAGTGAATTCAGGGGGGTAGACTATGGCTACACCTTC	CASSEFRGVDYGYTF
NA	NA	TRBV29-1	TRBJ1-1	TGCAGCGTTGGCGTCCCGAACACTGAAGCTTTCTTT	CSVGVPNTEAFF
TRBD1	NA	TRBV6-6	TRBJ1-5	TGTGCCAGCAGTAACCACAGGGGCTCCAATCAGCCCCAGCATTTT	CASSNHRGSNQPQHF
NA	NA	TRBV27	TRBJ1-1	TGTGCCAGCAGTTTAGCCAGGCTGGGTACTGAAGCTTTCTTT	CASSLARLGTEAFF
NA	NA	TRBV5-1	TRBJ2-3	TGCGCCAGCAGTAGCGGAACCACAGATACGCAGTATTTT	CASSSGTTDTQYF
NA	once	TRBV27	TRBJ2-7	TGTGCCAGCAGTTTCTGGATGGGCCAGTCGTACGAGCAGTACTTC	CASSFWMGQSYEQYF
TRBD1	NA	TRBV5-6	TRBJ2-7	TGTGCCAGCAGCTTGGATTTTAGCGGACAGGGGATAACCTACGAGCAGTACTTC	CASSLDFSGQGITYEQYF
TRBD1	NA	TRBV7-9	TRBJ2-7	TGTGCCAGCAGCCCCGGGGACAGTCGGGTATACGAGCAGTACTTC	CASSPGDSRVYEQYF
TRBD1	NA	TRBV5-1	TRBJ2-2	TGCGCCAGCAGCTCGGGACAGGGTGACACCGGGGAGCTGTTTTTT	CASSSGQGDTGELFF
NA	NA	TRBV3-1/TRBV3-2	TRBJ1-1	TGTGCCAGCAGCCAAGATATGACAGGCACTGAAGCTTTCTTT	CASSQDMTGTEAFF
NA	NA	TRBV9	TRBJ2-3	TGTGCCAGCAGCGTAACTTCCCAGGTTGGGGCAAATACGCAGTATTTT	CASSVTSQVGANTQYF
TRBD1	once	TRBV7-9	TRBJ2-5	TGTGCCAGCAGCTTGACCGGGACAGGGCAAGAGACCCAGTACTTC	CASSLTGTGQETQYF
TRBD1	NA	TRBV5-1	TRBJ2-7	TGCGCCAGCAGCCCAGGGACAGGGGGCTACGAGCAGTACTTC	CASSPGTGGYEQYF
TRBD2	NA	TRBV6-1	TRBJ2-2	TGTGCCAGCAGTGAACGTAGCGGGCCTGCGCACGGGGAGCTGTTTTTT	CASSERSGPAHGELFF
TRBD1	NA	TRBV2	TRBJ2-6	TGTGCCGGCCAAAGGACAGGGGGCCGCTCTGGGGCCAACGTCCTGACTTTC	CAGQRTGGRSGANVLTF
TRBD1	NA	TRBV6-1	TRBJ1-2	TGTGCCAGCAGTGCGACCTCAGGGGGGAAGTGGTATGGCTACACCTTC	CASSATSGGKWYGYTF
TRBD2	NA	TRBV7-7	TRBJ2-5	TGTGCCAGCAGCTTAGAGGCGGGAGGGTGGGAGACCCAGTACTTC	CASSLEAGGWETQYF
NA	once	TRBV11-3	TRBJ2-7	TGTGCCAGCAGCTTGAACGGGTACGGCGAGCAGTACTTC	CASSLNGYGEQYF
TRBD1	NA	TRBV30	TRBJ1-2	TGTGCCTGGAGGGGGGACAGGGCGTTCTATGGCTACACCTTC	CAWRGDRAFYGYTF
NA	NA	TRBV7-9	TRBJ2-7	TGTGCCAGCAGCCCTGGGAGCAGCTCCTACGAGCAGTACTTC	CASSPGSSSYEQYF
TRBD2	NA	TRBV7-9	TRBJ2-7	TGTGCCAGCAGCTCCACCACTACTAGCGGGCTCAGCTACGAGCAGTACTTC	CASSSTTTSGLSYEQYF
TRBD1	NA	TRBV29-1	TRBJ2-4	TGCAGCGTTGTATGGTATGGCGAGGGGGCAAACATTCAGTACTTC	CSVVWYGEGANIQYF
NA	NA	TRBV5-1	TRBJ1-1	TGCGCCAGCAGCTTGTCAACAGGGAGCGCTGAAGCTTTCTTT	CASSLSTGSAEAFF
TRBD1	NA	TRBV5-1	TRBJ1-1	TGCGCCAGCAAAGAGTCGGGACAGCACCTTGAAGCTTTCTTT	CASKESGQHLEAFF
NA	NA	TRBV7-9	TRBJ1-2	TGTGCCAGCAGCGGAAACTACAGGGTTTTCTATGGCTACACCTTC	CASSGNYRVFYGYTF
NA	NA	TRBV6-6	TRBJ2-7	TGTGCCAGCAGTTACTCCGCGGAGAGCTACGAGCAGTACTTC	CASSYSAESYEQYF
NA	NA	TRBV7-8	TRBJ1-6	TGTGCCAGCAGCCGGGGGACGGAGAATTCACCCCTCCACTTT	CASSRGTENSPLHF
TRBD1	few	TRBV19	TRBJ1-3	TGTGCCAGTAGCCCAGGGGGCTCTGGAAACACCATATATTTT	CASSPGGSGNTIYF
NA	NA	TRBV7-9	TRBJ1-2	TGTGCCAGCAGCTTCGGAGCGGTGAGGTATGGCTACACCTTC	CASSFGAVRYGYTF
TRBD1	once	TRBV6-5	TRBJ2-7	TGTGCCAGCACTGGTGGTGGGACAGGGGGATACGAGCAGTACTTC	CASTGGGTGGYEQYF
TRBD1	NA	TRBV7-7	TRBJ2-7	TGTGCTAGCAGCTTGAGGACAGGCTACGAGCAGTACTTC	CASSLRTGYEQYF
TRBD2	NA	TRBV19	TRBJ2-7	TGTGCCAGTAGTTTCTCTACTAGCGGGGCTAACGAGCAGTACTTC	CASSFSTSGANEQYF
TRBD1	NA	TRBV27	TRBJ1-1	TGTGCCAGCAGCGATCCTTACAGGGGGGAAGACACTGAAGCTTTCTTT	CASSDPYRGEDTEAFF